This entry lists 24 T cell receptor beta chains sequenced from one sample in a study of cytomegalovirus exposure and HLA in healthy donors. Researchers ran the PCR with 60 Vbeta and 13 Jbeta primers. Some clones are missing from TCRdb's copy, which holds only in-frame ones; the method was immunoSEQ multiplex PCR. This sample has roughly 280,000 clones, with around two thirds found just once. The specimen sequenced was PBMCs. These receptors were obtained from a female donor in good health and CMV-seronegative.

This clone was observed a single time. J is TRBJ2-7 and V is TRBV30; tentatively, D is TRBD2 (5 bases). Germline V gene sequence: CDR1 GTSNPN, CDR2 SVGIG (reference sequence). The V and J ends lost 0 bases and 6 bases respectively, with 15 bases between them. CDR3 size: 14 residues. For the CDR3, the DNA is TGTGCCTGGAGTGTAACCGGACTGACCCTCGAGCAGTACTTC. Encoded protein: CAWSVTGLTLEQYF.

This clone was seen more than once but under ten times. The chain uses TRBV30 and TRBJ2-7, with D perhaps TRBD2 (5 bases). V lost 0 bases and J 2 bases, leaving 14 bases between the germline ends. The CDR3 loop spans 15 amino acids. Germline V lookup: CDR1 GTSNPN, CDR2 SVGIG (reference sequence). The CDR3 bases are TGTGCCTGGAGTGTACGCGGGCGAACGACCTACGAGCAGTACTTC. It is translated as CAWSVRGRTTYEQYF.

The genes are TRBV11-3 and TRBJ2-7; 8 positions agree with TRBD2. The V segment lost 1 base and the J segment 6 bases; nucleotides outside the gene matches: 2. Germline V CDR1 and CDR2: SGHNT, YENEEA. CDR3 length equals 13 residues. The CDR3 reads CASSLGTSSEQYF. For the CDR3, the DNA is TGTGCCAGCAGCTTAGGGACTAGCAGCGAGCAGTACTTC. The variable domain in full, with the rest retrieved from reference TRBV11-3 and TRBJ2-7, is EAGVVQSPRYKIIEKKQPVAFWCNPISGHNTLYWYLQNLGQGPELLIRYENEEAVDDSQLPKDRFSAERLKGVDSTLKIQPAELGDSAVYLCASSLGTSSEQYFGPGTRLTVT.

This sequence joins TRBV28 and TRBJ2-7, with a tentative D call TRBD2 (6 bases). Trimming pared 8 bases from V and 6 bases from J, leaving 14 bases between. The CDR3 is 12 residues long. Germline V gene data show CDR1 as MDHEN and CDR2 as SYDVKM. CDR3 amino acids: CASCPPGVEQYF. DNA for the CDR3: TGTGCCAGCTGTCCTCCGGGGGTCGAGCAGTACTTC.

The genes are TRBV5-1 and TRBJ1-2; the match to TRBD1 covers 9 bases. This CDR3 region has 16 residues. J gave up 3 bases and V 1 base, and 7 bases lay outside the gene matches. Germline V lookup: CDR1 SGHRS, CDR2 YFSETQ. As DNA, the CDR3 is TGCGCCAGCAGCTTGTTACAGGGGGCGGTCGACTATGGCTACACCTTC. It encodes CASSLLQGAVDYGYTF.

V is TRBV7-9 and J is TRBJ2-2, with D maybe TRBD2 (6 bases). The CDR3 contains 14 residues. The germline gives CDR1 SEHNR, CDR2 FQNEAQ (reference sequence). The germline V and J ends were trimmed by 3 bases and 4 bases, with 9 bases remaining between them. CDR3 in amino acids: CASSFPGVTGELFF. In nucleotides, the CDR3 is TGTGCCAGCAGCTTCCCGGGAGTCACCGGGGAGCTGTTTTTT.

The count of this clone is one. The rearrangement uses TRBV4-1 and TRBJ2-1, with 11 nucleotides matching TRBD2. Unmatched junction bases numbered 14, after V lost 6 bases and J lost 7 bases. This CDR3 has 17 residues. Germline CDR1 reads MGHRA; CDR2 reads YSYEKL. The CDR3 DNA reads as TGCGCCAGCAGTCCCCGGAGAATAGCGGGAGGGGGGAATGAGCAGTTCTTC. Translating gives CASSPRRIAGGGNEQFF.

Concerning this clone itself: A read error may account for a junction end that differs from germline. The gene calls are TRBV6-6 and TRBJ2-7; TRBD2 aligns across 7 bases. Germline values: CDR1 MNHNY, CDR2 SVGAGI (reference sequence). This CDR3 has 14 residues. The CDR3 DNA sequence: TGTGCCATCAGTTACTCGGCTAGCGGCTACGAGCAGTACTTC. Amino acids: CAISYSASGYEQYF.

This rearrangement joins TRBV27 to TRBJ1-5, with TRBD1 identical over 7 bases. The J segment lost 9 bases and the V segment lost 0 bases, leaving 5 bases of the junction unmatched. The CDR3 has 14 residues. Germline loops: CDR1 MNHEY, CDR2 SMNVEV (reference sequence). CDR3 bases: TGTGCCAGCAGTTTATCGACAGGGTACGGGCCCCAGCATTTT. The encoded protein is CASSLSTGYGPQHF.

The V gene is TRBV5-8, the J gene TRBJ2-7; D gene ambiguous. The V and J ends lost 5 bases and 3 bases respectively, with 15 bases between them. The CDR3 has 14 amino acids. CDR1 and CDR2 from the germline V gene are SGHTS and YDEGEE. CDR3 DNA: TGTGCCAGCAGTACTGGGCCTACTGACTACGAGCAGTACTTC. Translated, it gives CASSTGPTDYEQYF.

This sequence joins TRBV7-9 and TRBJ2-1, with 8 positions matching TRBD2. The CDR3 is made up of 14 amino acids. The germline CDR1 and CDR2 sequences are SEHNR and FQNEAQ (reference sequence). V lost 5 bases, J lost 6 bases, and 6 bases stayed unmatched. The CDR3 region is CASSHREGFNEQFF. The CDR3 nucleotides read TGTGCCAGCAGCCACCGGGAGGGGTTCAATGAGCAGTTCTTC.

The chain couples TRBV30 to TRBJ1-5; D is undetermined. Trimming stripped 1 base from V and 5 bases from J, with 6 bases between. CDR1 and CDR2 (germline): GTSNPN, SVGIG (reference sequence). The CDR3 runs 12 residues. In nucleotides, the CDR3 is TGTGCCTGGAGTGATAGTGATCAGCCCCAGCATTTT. Protein: CAWSDSDQPQHF.

The chain links TRBV7-9 to TRBJ1-2; maybe TRBD1 (6 bases). Germline CDR1 reads SEHNR; CDR2 reads FQNEAQ (reference sequence). V lost 3 bases to trimming and J lost 4 bases, with 15 bases between them. The CDR3 runs to 15 residues. The CDR3 here is CASSFPGTPIYGYTF. The DNA of the CDR3 is TGTGCCAGCAGCTTCCCCGGGACACCTATCTATGGCTACACCTTC.

This chain's CDR3 is CASSLAWAGGETQYF. In DNA form, the CDR3 reads TGCGCCAGCAGCTTGGCCTGGGCGGGAGGAGAGACCCAGTACTTC. The rearrangement joins TRBV5-1 to TRBJ2-5, with 8 bases lining up with TRBD2. From germline, CDR1 is SGHRS and CDR2 YFSETQ. V shed 0 bases and J 4 bases; nucleotides not matched to a gene: 5. The CDR3 consists of 15 residues.

The chain couples TRBV14 to TRBJ1-2, with D unresolved. Germline CDR1 SGHDN, CDR2 FVKESK. The germline V and J ends were trimmed by 1 base and 1 base, with 10 bases remaining between them. The CDR3 is 15 amino acids. The CDR3 region is CASSQGAVLNYGYTF. CDR3 bases: TGTGCCAGCAGCCAAGGGGCAGTCCTTAACTATGGCTACACCTTC.

The rearrangement links TRBV2 to TRBJ2-3, with D hard to call. Germline V gene data show CDR1 as SNHLY and CDR2 as FYNNEI. Trimming took 8 bases from V and 2 from J, leaving 8 bases between them. This CDR3 has 12 residues. CDR3 nucleotide sequence: TGTGCCAGCGAAAGCGCCACAGATACGCAGTATTTT. Its translation: CASESATDTQYF.

The chain has TRBV9 and TRBJ2-7, with 10 bases identical to TRBD1. The CDR3 loop spans 16 amino acids. Germline V gene sequence: CDR1 SGDLS, CDR2 YYNGEE. Trimming took 2 bases from V and 6 from J; bases not matched to a gene: 11. CDR3 coding DNA: TGTGCCAGCAGCGTGGGGGGGACAGGGGCACCCTCCGAGCAGTACTTC. The encoded protein is CASSVGGTGAPSEQYF.

The sample holds one count of this clone. The chain combines TRBV7-2 with TRBJ2-5, with D unresolved. Germline CDR1 and CDR2: SGHTA and FQGNSA. V lost 2 bases to trimming and J lost 5 bases, with 6 bases between them. CDR3 size: 12 residues. The CDR3 sequence is CASSLSLETQYF. In DNA form, the CDR3 reads TGTGCCAGCAGCTTATCCTTGGAGACCCAGTACTTC.

This clone has only one observation. The chain employs TRBV11-3 and TRBJ2-1, with 11 bases identical to TRBD2. Germline CDR1 reads SGHNT; CDR2 reads YENEEA. V lost 2 bases, J lost 7 bases, and 7 bases stayed unmatched. CDR3 length equals 16 residues. The CDR3 is CASSLLAGGPVNEQFF. The CDR3 nucleotides are TGTGCCAGCAGCTTATTAGCGGGAGGGCCGGTAAATGAGCAGTTCTTC.

This clone was observed a few times. The V and J genes are TRBV29-1 and TRBJ2-7; TRBD1 agrees at 11 bases. V was clipped by 7 bases and J by 1 base; unmatched bases: 3. Germline CDR1 is SQVTM and CDR2 is ANQGSEA. CDR3 length: 13 amino acids. The CDR3 is CSAGQGASYEQYF. The CDR3 nucleotides read TGCAGCGCCGGACAGGGGGCTTCCTACGAGCAGTACTTC.

Concerning this clone: One end of the junction does not line up with germline, which may come from a read error. The chain carries TRBV7-9 and TRBJ2-7, with 9 bases lining up with TRBD2. Germline-derived CDR1 and CDR2 are SEHNR and FQNEAQ (reference sequence). The CDR3 length is 16 residues. In DNA, the CDR3 is TGTTCCAGCAGCTTAGCGGGGGCGGGGGATTGGGGCGAGCAGTACTTC. Translated, it gives CSSSLAGAGDWGEQYF.

The rearrangement links TRBV18 to TRBJ2-7; 7 nucleotides match TRBD1. Germline CDR1 and CDR2: KGHSH and LQKENI. Trimming at V came to 3 bases and at J to 2 bases, leaving 1 base not matched to a gene. The CDR3 sequence is 13 residues long. CDR3 protein: CASSPGQTYEQYF. CDR3 bases: TGTGCCAGCTCACCGGGACAGACCTACGAGCAGTACTTC.

This chain connects TRBV5-5 to TRBJ1-5; weak D call: TRBD1 (6 bases). CDR1 is SGHKS, CDR2 YYEKEE, per germline (reference sequence). The CDR3 runs 14 residues. Deletions cut 3 bases from V and 3 bases from J, with 10 bases between. CDR3 protein: CASSSGQPNQPQHF. The CDR3 bases are TGTGCCAGCAGCTCAGGACAGCCCAATCAGCCCCAGCATTTT.

The CDR3 loop is CASSYPAGTSGRFSGELFF. CDR3 in DNA: TGTGCCAGCAGCTACCCCGCCGGGACTAGCGGGAGGTTCTCCGGGGAGCTGTTTTTT. The rearrangement joins TRBV7-9 to TRBJ2-2; 15 bases align to TRBD2. This CDR3 region has 19 residues. The ends lost 4 bases at V and 6 bases at J; junction bases unmatched: 12. The germline V gene encodes CDR1 SEHNR and CDR2 FQNEAQ (reference sequence). Filled out from reference TRBV7-9 and TRBJ2-2, the complete variable domain reads DTGVSQNPRHKITKRGQNVTFRCDPISEHNRLYWYRQTLGQGPEFLTYFQNEAQLEKSRLLSDRFSAERPKGSFSTLEIQRTEQGDSAMYLCASSYPAGTSGRFSGELFFGEGSRLTVL.